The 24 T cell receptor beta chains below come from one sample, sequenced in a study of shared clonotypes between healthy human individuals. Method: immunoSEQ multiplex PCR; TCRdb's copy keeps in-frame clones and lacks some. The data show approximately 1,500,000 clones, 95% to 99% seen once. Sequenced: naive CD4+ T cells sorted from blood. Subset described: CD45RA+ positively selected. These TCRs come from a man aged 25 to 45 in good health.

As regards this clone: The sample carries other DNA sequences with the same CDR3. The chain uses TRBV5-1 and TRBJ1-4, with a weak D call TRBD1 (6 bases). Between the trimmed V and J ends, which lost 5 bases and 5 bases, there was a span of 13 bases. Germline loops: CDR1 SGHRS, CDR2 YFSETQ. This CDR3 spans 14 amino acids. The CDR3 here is CASSFTGPNEKLFF. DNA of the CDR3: TGCGCCAGCAGTTTCACAGGGCCCAATGAAAAACTGTTTTTT.

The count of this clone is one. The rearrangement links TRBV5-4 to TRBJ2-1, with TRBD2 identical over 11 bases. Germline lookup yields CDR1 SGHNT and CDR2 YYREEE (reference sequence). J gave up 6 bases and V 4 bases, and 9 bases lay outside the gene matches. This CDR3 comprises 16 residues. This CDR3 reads CASSGGTSGPLNEQFF. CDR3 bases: TGTGCCAGCAGCGGCGGGACTAGCGGACCACTCAATGAGCAGTTCTTC.

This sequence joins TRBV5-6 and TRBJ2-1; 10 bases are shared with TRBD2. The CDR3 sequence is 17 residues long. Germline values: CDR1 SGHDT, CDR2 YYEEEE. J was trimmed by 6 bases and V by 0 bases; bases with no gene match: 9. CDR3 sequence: CASSLVTSGRAPNEQFF. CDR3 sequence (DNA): TGTGCCAGCAGCTTGGTTACCAGCGGGAGGGCCCCCAATGAGCAGTTCTTC.

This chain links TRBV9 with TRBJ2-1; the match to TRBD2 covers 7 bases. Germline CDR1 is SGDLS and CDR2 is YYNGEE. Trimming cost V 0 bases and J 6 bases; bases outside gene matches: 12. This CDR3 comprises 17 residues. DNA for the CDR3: TGTGCCAGCAGCGTAGCCCTCCTAGCGGATGGGTTCAATGAGCAGTTCTTC. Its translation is CASSVALLADGFNEQFF.

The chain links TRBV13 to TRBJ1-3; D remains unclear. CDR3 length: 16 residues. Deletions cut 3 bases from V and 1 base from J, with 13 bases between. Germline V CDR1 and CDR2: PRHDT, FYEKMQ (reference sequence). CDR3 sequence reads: CASSLDLEYSGNTIYF. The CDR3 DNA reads TGTGCCAGCAGCTTGGACCTTGAGTATTCTGGAAACACCATATATTTT.

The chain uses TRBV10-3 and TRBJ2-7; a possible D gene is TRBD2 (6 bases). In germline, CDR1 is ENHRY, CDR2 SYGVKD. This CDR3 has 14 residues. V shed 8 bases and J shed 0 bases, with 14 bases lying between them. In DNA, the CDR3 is TGTGCCATCTCCAGCCCTAGCGTCTCCTACGAGCAGTACTTC. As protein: CAISSPSVSYEQYF.

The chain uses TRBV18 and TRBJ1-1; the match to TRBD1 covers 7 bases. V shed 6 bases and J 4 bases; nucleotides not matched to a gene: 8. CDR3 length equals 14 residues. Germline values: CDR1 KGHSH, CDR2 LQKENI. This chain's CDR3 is CASSYRGVVTEAFF. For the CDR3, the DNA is TGTGCCAGCTCGTACAGGGGAGTTGTCACTGAAGCTTTCTTT.

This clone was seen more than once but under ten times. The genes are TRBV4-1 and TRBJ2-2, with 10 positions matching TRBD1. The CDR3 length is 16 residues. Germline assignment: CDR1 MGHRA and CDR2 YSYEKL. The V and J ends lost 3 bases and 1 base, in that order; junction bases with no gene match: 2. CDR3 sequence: CASSQRTGGNTGELFF. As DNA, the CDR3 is TGCGCCAGCAGCCAGCGGACAGGGGGGAACACCGGGGAGCTGTTTTTT.

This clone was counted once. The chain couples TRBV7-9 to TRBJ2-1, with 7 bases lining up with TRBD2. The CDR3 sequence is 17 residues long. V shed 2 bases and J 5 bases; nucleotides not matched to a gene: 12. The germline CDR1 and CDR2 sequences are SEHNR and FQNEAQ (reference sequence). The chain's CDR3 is CASSLPTRLASDNEQFF. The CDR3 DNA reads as TGTGCCAGCAGCTTACCCACCCGACTAGCATCGGACAATGAGCAGTTCTTC.

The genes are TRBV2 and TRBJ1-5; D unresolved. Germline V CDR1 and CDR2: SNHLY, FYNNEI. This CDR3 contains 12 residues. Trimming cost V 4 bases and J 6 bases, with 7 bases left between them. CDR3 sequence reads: CASSGAVQPQHF. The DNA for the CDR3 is TGTGCCAGCAGTGGAGCGGTTCAGCCCCAGCATTTT.

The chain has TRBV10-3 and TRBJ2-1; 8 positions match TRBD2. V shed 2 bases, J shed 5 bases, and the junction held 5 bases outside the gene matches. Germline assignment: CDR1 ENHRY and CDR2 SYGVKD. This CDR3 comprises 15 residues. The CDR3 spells CAISEVAGRNNEQFF. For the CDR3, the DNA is TGTGCCATCAGTGAGGTAGCGGGACGCAACAATGAGCAGTTCTTC.

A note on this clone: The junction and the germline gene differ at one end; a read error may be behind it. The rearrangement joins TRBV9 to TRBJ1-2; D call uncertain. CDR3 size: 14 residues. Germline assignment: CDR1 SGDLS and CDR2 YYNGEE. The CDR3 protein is CASSGDSRNSGYTF. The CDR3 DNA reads TGTGCCAGCAGCGGGGATTCGCGGAACTCTGGCTACACCTTC.

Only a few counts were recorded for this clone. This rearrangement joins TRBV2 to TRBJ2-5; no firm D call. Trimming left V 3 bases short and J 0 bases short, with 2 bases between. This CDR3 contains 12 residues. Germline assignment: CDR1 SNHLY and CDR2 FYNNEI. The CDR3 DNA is TGTGCCAGCAGTGAGTACCAAGAGACCCAGTACTTC. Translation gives CASSEYQETQYF.

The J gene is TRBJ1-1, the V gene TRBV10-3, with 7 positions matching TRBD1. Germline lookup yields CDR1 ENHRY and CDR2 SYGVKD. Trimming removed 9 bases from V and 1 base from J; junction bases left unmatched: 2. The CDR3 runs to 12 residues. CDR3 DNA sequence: TGTGCCATATGGACAGGGAACACTGAAGCTTTCTTT. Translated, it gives CAIWTGNTEAFF.

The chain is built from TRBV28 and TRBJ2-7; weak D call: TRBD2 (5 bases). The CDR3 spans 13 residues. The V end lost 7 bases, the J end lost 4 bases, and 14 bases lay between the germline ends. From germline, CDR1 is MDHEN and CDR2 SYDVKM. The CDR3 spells CASTPGRVYEQYF. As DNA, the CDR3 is TGTGCCAGCACCCCCGGGCGGGTGTACGAGCAGTACTTC.

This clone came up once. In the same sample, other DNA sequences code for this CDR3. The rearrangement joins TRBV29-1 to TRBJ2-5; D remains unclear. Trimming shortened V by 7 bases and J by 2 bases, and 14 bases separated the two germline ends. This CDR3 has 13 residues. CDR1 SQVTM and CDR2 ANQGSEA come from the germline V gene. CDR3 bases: TGCAGCGCCCGCGGCAGGTTTCAAGAGACCCAGTACTTC. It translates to CSARGRFQETQYF.

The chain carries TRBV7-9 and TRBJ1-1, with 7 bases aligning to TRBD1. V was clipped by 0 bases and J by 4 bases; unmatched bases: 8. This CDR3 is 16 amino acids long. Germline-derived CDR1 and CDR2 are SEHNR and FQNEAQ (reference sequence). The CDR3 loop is CASSLARLRGPTEAFF. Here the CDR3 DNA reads TGTGCCAGCAGCTTAGCGAGATTGAGGGGGCCCACTGAAGCTTTCTTT.

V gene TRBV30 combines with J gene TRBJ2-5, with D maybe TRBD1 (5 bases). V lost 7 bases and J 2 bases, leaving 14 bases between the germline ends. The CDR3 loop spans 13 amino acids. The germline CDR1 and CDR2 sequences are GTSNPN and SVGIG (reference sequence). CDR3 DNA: TGTGCCTCCCGACAGAGTACACAAGAGACCCAGTACTTC. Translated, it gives CASRQSTQETQYF. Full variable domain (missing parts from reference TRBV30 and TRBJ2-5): SQTIHQWPATLVQPVGSPLSLECTVEGTSNPNLYWYRQAAGRGLQLLFYSVGIGQISSEVPQNLSASRPQDRQFILSSKKLLLSDSGFYLCASRQSTQETQYFGPGTRLLVL.

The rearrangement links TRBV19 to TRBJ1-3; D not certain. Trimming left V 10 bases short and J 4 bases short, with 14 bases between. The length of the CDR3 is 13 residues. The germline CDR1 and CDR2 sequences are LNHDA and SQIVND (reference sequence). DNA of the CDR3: TGTGCCACATCAACGGTCGCCGGAAACACCATATATTTT. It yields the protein CATSTVAGNTIYF.

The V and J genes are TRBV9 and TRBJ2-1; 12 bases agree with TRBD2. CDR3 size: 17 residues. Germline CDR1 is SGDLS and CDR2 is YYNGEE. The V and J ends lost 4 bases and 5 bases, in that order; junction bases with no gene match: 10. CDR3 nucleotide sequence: TGTGCCAGCAGCCCTACCAGACTAGCGGGAGATCACAATGAGCAGTTCTTC. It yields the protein CASSPTRLAGDHNEQFF.

The CDR3 sequence: CASSPGIGTASTDTQYF. The CDR3 bases are TGCGCCAGCAGCCCCGGAATTGGGACGGCTAGCACAGATACGCAGTATTTT. The chain employs TRBV5-1 and TRBJ2-3, with D perhaps being TRBD1 or TRBD2 (5 bases each). There are 17 residues in the CDR3. V was cut by 4 bases and J by 0 bases, with 18 bases left in between. The germline V gene encodes CDR1 SGHRS and CDR2 YFSETQ.

CDR3: CAIRDSGGKDEVKNTGELFF. The DNA for the CDR3 is TGTGCCATCAGGGATTCCGGGGGCAAGGACGAAGTAAAGAACACCGGGGAGCTGTTTTTT. This chain joins TRBV10-3 and TRBJ2-2; D may correspond to TRBD1 or TRBD2 (6 bases each). Germline values: CDR1 ENHRY, CDR2 SYGVKD. V lost 6 bases, J lost 1 base, and 27 bases lay in between. This CDR3 spans 20 amino acids.

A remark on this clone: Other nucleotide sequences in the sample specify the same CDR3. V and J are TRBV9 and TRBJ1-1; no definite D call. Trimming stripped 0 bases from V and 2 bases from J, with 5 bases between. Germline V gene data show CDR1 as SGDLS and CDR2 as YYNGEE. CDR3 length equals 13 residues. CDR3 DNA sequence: TGTGCCAGCAGCGTAGCTGGAAACACTGAAGCTTTCTTT. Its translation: CASSVAGNTEAFF.

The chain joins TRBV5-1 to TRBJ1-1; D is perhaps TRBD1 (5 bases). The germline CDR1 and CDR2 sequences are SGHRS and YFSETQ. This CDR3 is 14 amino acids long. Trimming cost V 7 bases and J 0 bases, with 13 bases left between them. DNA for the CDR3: TGCGCCAGCGGACCGGGACTCATGAACACTGAAGCTTTCTTT. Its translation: CASGPGLMNTEAFF.